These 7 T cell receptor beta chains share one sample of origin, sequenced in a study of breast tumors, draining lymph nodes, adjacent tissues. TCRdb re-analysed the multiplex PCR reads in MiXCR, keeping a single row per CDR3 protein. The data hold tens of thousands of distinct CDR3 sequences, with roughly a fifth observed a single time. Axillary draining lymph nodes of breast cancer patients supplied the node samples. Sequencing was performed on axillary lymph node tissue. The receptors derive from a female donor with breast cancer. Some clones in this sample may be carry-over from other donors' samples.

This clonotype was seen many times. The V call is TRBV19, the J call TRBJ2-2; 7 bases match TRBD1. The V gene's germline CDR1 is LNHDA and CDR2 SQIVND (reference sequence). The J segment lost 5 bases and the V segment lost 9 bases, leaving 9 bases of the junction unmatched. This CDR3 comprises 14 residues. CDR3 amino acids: CASRLTGDTGELFF. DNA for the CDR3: TGTGCCAGCCGCCTCACAGGGGATACCGGGGAGCTGTTTTTT.

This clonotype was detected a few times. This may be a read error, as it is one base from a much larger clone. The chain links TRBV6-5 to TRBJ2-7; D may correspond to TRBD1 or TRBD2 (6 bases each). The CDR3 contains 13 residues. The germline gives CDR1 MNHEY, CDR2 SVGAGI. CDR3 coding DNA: TGTGCCAGCAGTTACCCGGGGGCCTACGAGCGGTACTTC. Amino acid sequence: CASSYPGAYERYF.

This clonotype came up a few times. The CDR3 protein is CASSSVNGSPLHF. CDR3 DNA sequence: TGTGCCAGCAGTTCGGTTAATGGTTCACCCCTCCACTTT. The rearrangement links TRBV28 to TRBJ1-6; D unresolved. The germline V gene encodes CDR1 MDHEN and CDR2 SYDVKM. This CDR3 is 13 amino acids long. Trimming removed 4 bases at V and 9 bases at J, with 10 bases between.

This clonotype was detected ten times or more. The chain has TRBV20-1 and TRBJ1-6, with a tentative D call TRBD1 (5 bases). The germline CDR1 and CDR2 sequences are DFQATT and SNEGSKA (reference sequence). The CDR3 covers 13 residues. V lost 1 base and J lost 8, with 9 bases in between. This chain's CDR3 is CSARGQGHSPLHF. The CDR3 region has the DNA TGCAGTGCTAGAGGGCAGGGACATTCACCCCTCCACTTT.

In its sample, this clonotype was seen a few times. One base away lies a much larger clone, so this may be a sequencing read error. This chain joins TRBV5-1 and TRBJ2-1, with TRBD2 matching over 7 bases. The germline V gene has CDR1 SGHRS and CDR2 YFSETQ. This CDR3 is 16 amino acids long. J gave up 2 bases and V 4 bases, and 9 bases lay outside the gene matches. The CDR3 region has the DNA TGCGCCAGCAGCCTGGGAGGGACTGGGGCCTACAATGAGCAGTTCTTC. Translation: CASSLGGTGAYNEQFF.

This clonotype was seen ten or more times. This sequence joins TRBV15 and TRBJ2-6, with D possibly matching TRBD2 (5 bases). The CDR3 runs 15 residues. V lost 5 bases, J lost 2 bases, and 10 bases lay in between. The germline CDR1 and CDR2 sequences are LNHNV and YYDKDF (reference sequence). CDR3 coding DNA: TGTGCCACCAGCCGTGGACTCCCTGGGGCCAACGTCCTGACTTTC. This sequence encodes CATSRGLPGANVLTF.

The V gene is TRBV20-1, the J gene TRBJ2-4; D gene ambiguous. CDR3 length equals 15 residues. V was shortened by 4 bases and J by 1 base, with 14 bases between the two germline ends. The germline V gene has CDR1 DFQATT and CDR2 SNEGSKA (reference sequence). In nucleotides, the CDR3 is TGCAGTGCTACCCCCTTTGAGCTGGCCAAAAACATTCAGTACTTC. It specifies CSATPFELAKNIQYF.